A single sample is the source of the 14 T cell receptor beta chains below, sequenced in a study of cytomegalovirus exposure and HLA in healthy donors. The PCR was carried out with 60 Vbeta primers and 13 Jbeta primers. Data came from immunoSEQ multiplex PCR; TCRdb stores just in-frame clones and leaves some out. The sample consists of some 130,000 clones, less than 80% of them appearing once. Sequencing used PBMCs. All receptors come from a middle-aged man in good health and CMV-seropositive.

The chain links TRBV2 to TRBJ2-3; D is possibly TRBD1 (6 bases). In germline, CDR1 is SNHLY, CDR2 FYNNEI. The length of the CDR3 is 13 residues. V lost 7 bases to trimming and J lost 6 bases, with 14 bases between them. The chain's CDR3 is CASTQGPRDTQYF. CDR3 bases: TGTGCCAGCACCCAGGGGCCACGGGATACGCAGTATTTT. Using reference TRBV2 and TRBJ2-3 for the parts outside the CDR3, the full variable domain is EPEVTQTPSHQVTQMGQEVILRCVPISNHLYFYWYRQILGQKVEFLVSFYNNEISEKSEIFDDQFSVERPDGSNFTLKIRSTKLEDSAMYFCASTQGPRDTQYFGPGTRLTVL.

J is TRBJ1-3 and V is TRBV7-6; the match to TRBD1 covers 8 bases. Trimming at V came to 8 bases and at J to 4 bases, leaving 7 bases not matched to a gene. Germline-derived CDR1 and CDR2 are SGHVS and FNYEAQ. There are 14 residues in the CDR3. The CDR3 region has the DNA TGTGCCAGCGCCCCCGGGACAGGAGGAAACACCATATATTTT. This codes for CASAPGTGGNTIYF.

This chain joins TRBV28 and TRBJ2-5; 8 bases fit TRBD2. The end of the DNA fits TRBJ2-7 better, so the J call may be wrong. CDR1 and CDR2 (germline): MDHEN, SYDVKM. The length of the CDR3 is 16 residues. The CDR3 DNA sequence: TGTGCCAGCAGTACCACTGGTAGCGGGAAAGCCTACGAGCAGTACTTC. This encodes CASSTTGSGKAYEQYF.

J is TRBJ2-5 and V is TRBV7-7, with 7 positions matching TRBD2. The CDR3 runs 16 residues. In germline, CDR1 is SSHAT, CDR2 FNYEAQ (reference sequence). Losses at the gene ends were 4 bases for V and 5 bases for J; bases not matched to a gene: 13. The CDR3 DNA is TGTGCCAGCAGCTCGCTTGAGACTAGCAGTATGGAGACCCAGTACTTC. This translates into CASSSLETSSMETQYF.

This clone has more than one count but fewer than ten. The chain couples TRBV5-1 to TRBJ1-4; a weak D match, TRBD1 (6 bases). The CDR3 is made up of 15 amino acids. The germline V gene encodes CDR1 SGHRS and CDR2 YFSETQ. V was shortened by 0 bases and J by 4 bases, with 10 bases between the two germline ends. The CDR3 protein is CASSLGDISNEKLFF. CDR3 nucleotide sequence: TGCGCCAGCAGCTTGGGGGACATTAGTAATGAAAAACTGTTTTTT. Variable domain in full (rest from reference TRBV5-1 and TRBJ1-4): KAGVTQTPRYLIKTRGQQVTLSCSPISGHRSVSWYQQTPGQGLQFLFEYFSETQRNKGNFPGRFSGRQFSNSRSEMNVSTLELGDSALYLCASSLGDISNEKLFFGSGTQLSVL.

The chain uses TRBV5-1 and TRBJ2-1, with 12 bases that match TRBD2. Germline values: CDR1 SGHRS, CDR2 YFSETQ. The CDR3 is 19 residues long. Germline trimming cut 3 bases from V and 0 bases from J; bases unmatched to any gene: 10. CDR3 nucleotide sequence: TGCGCCAGCAGCTCTTCCGGGACTAGCGGGTCCAGCTCCTACAATGAGCAGTTCTTC. This encodes CASSSSGTSGSSSYNEQFF.

This clone was detected only a few times. The CDR3 nucleotides read TGTGCCAGCAGACCTTGGGAGGGAGACACCATATATTTT. Translated, it gives CASRPWEGDTIYF. The J gene is TRBJ1-3, the V gene TRBV6-1; D not certain. V dropped 6 bases and J dropped 8 bases, with 14 bases sitting between them. Germline assignment: CDR1 MNHNS and CDR2 SASEGT. There are 13 residues in the CDR3.

The CDR3 protein is CASSTGDPQPQHF. As DNA, the CDR3 is TGTGCCAGCTCAACAGGGGATCCCCAGCCCCAGCATTTT. This rearrangement joins TRBV2 to TRBJ1-5, with 7 bases identical to TRBD1. V gave up 8 bases and J gave up 7 bases; unmatched junction bases: 8. Germline CDR1 SNHLY, CDR2 FYNNEI. The CDR3 is 13 amino acids.

This sequence joins TRBV11-2 and TRBJ2-5, with 7 bases aligning to TRBD2. Germline V lookup: CDR1 SGHAT, CDR2 FQNNGV. The V gene end was trimmed by 3 bases and the J gene end by 4 bases; junction bases not matched to a gene: 5. This CDR3 has 14 amino acids. In nucleotides, the CDR3 is TGTGCCAGCAGCTTCCTGACGGGGGGAGAGACCCAGTACTTC. Its protein product is CASSFLTGGETQYF.

The chain recombines TRBV29-1 with TRBJ1-6; no firm D call. V shed 4 bases and J shed 7 bases, with 11 bases lying between them. The germline V gene has CDR1 SQVTM and CDR2 ANQGSEA. The CDR3 length is 13 residues. CDR3 sequence reads: CSVGTGGNSPLHF. The DNA of the CDR3 is TGCAGCGTTGGGACCGGCGGGAATTCACCCCTCCACTTT. The full variable domain, its missing parts supplied by reference TRBV29-1 and TRBJ1-6, is SAVISQKPSRDICQRGTSLTIQCQVDSQVTMMFWYRQQPGQSLTLIATANQGSEATYESGFVIDKFPISRPNLTFSTLTVSNMSPEDSSIYLCSVGTGGNSPLHFGNGTRLTVT.

The chain couples TRBV9 to TRBJ2-3, with TRBD2 matching 8 bases. The CDR3 loop spans 15 amino acids. Trimming took 0 bases from V and 5 from J; bases not matched to a gene: 5. Germline lookup yields CDR1 SGDLS and CDR2 YYNGEE. The CDR3 DNA reads TGTGCCAGCAGCGTAGACGGGAGGGCCATAGATACGCAGTATTTT. This gives the protein CASSVDGRAIDTQYF.

The rearrangement uses TRBV11-3 and TRBJ2-1; D might be TRBD2 (5 bases). CDR3 length: 13 residues. In germline, CDR1 is SGHNT, CDR2 YENEEA. The V and J ends lost 1 base and 9 bases respectively, with 10 bases between them. The CDR3 nucleotides are TGTGCCAGCAGCTTAGGGAGGTCGAGTGAGCAGTTCTTC. Its translation: CASSLGRSSEQFF.

Concerning this clone itself: A junction boundary mismatches the germline segment, possibly from a read error. The chain joins TRBV7-9 to TRBJ2-2; 7 nucleotides line up with TRBD1. The CDR3 is made up of 16 amino acids. Per the germline V gene, CDR1 is SEHNR and CDR2 is FQNEAQ (reference sequence). The CDR3 loop is CSSSLLDRDHTGELFF. CDR3 in DNA: TGTTCCAGCAGCTTGCTTGACAGGGATCACACCGGGGAGCTGTTTTTT.

The genes are TRBV6-6 and TRBJ2-7, with a weak D call TRBD2 (6 bases). The V and J ends lost 6 bases and 0 bases respectively, with 15 bases between them. CDR1 is MNHNY and CDR2 is SVGAGI in the germline V gene (reference sequence). The CDR3 has 15 amino acids. CDR3 sequence: CASRQGDGSSYEQYF. The CDR3 DNA follows: TGTGCCAGCAGGCAAGGGGACGGGAGCTCCTACGAGCAGTACTTC.